The rows below give T cell receptor beta chains drawn from one sample of a study of blood T cell repertoires in COVID-19. The method was immunoSEQ multiplex PCR; TCRdb's version includes in-frame clones alone and lacks a portion of them. The data contain about 330,000 clones, 70% to 90% of them seen just once; the ten biggest clones take up about 10%. Material: PBMCs or T cells enriched from blood (not recorded which). Source of these receptors: a woman in her late teens or twenties who had recovered from COVID-19. Each CDR3 is given with its conserved first and last residue. Fields, in order: J gene, D gene, clone size, V gene, CDR3 DNA, CDR3 protein. D genes are given only for firm matches. Clone size is shown for a subset of rows, as once, few, many or a class of expanded clone.

TRBJ2-1	TRBD2	NA	TRBV24-1	TGTGCCACCAGTGAATCGGGACTAGCGGATCACTACAATGAGCAGTTCTTC	CATSESGLADHYNEQFF
TRBJ2-1	TRBD2	many	TRBV7-9	TGTGCCAGCAGCTTAGTAATAGCGGGGAATTTCAATGAGCAGTTCTTC	CASSLVIAGNFNEQFF
TRBJ1-1	NA	few	TRBV24-1	TGTGCCACCAGTGATTCCGGTGGGCACACTGAAGCTTTCTTT	CATSDSGGHTEAFF
TRBJ2-3	NA	NA	TRBV7-2	TGTGCCAGCAGCTCCTACGTTGCTAGCACAGATACGCAGTATTTT	CASSSYVASTDTQYF
TRBJ1-2	NA	NA	TRBV3-1/TRBV3-2	TGTGCCAGCAGCCAAGTTTCCGTGAGCTATGGCTACACCTTC	CASSQVSVSYGYTF
TRBJ2-1	TRBD2	NA	TRBV7-2	TGTGCCAGCAGCTTAAACGTGGGGAGCGGGGGCTACAATGAGCAGTTCTTC	CASSLNVGSGGYNEQFF
TRBJ2-6	NA	NA	TRBV7-9	TGTGCCAGCAGCTTATGGTTAACAGCTTTTACTTCTGGGGCCAACGTCCTGACTTTC	CASSLWLTAFTSGANVLTF
TRBJ2-7	NA	NA	TRBV18	TGTGCCAGCTCACCACCAGCGAGCCCCTACGAGCAGTACTTC	CASSPPASPYEQYF
TRBJ2-7	NA	NA	TRBV28	TGTGCCAGCACGGGCCGGACATCCTTCTCCTACGAGCAGTACTTC	CASTGRTSFSYEQYF
TRBJ2-1	TRBD1	NA	TRBV15	TGTGCCACCAGCAGGGGACAGGGGAATGAGCAGTTCTTC	CATSRGQGNEQFF
TRBJ1-4	NA	NA	TRBV2	TGTGCCAGCAGTGAACAGGGTGGAGCGGAAAAACTGTTTTTT	CASSEQGGAEKLFF
TRBJ2-3	NA	NA	TRBV5-1	TGCGCCAGCAACAGACAAACTGGCACAGATACGCAGTATTTT	CASNRQTGTDTQYF
TRBJ1-3	NA	NA	TRBV2	TGTGCCAGCAGTGGAAGACTCAGCTCTGGAAACACCATATATTTT	CASSGRLSSGNTIYF
TRBJ2-1	TRBD2	NA	TRBV7-3	TGTGCCAGCAGTTTTACTAGCGGGCCTAGCAATGAGCAGTTCTTC	CASSFTSGPSNEQFF
TRBJ1-2	TRBD1	NA	TRBV29-1	TGCAGCGTCGTTACAGGGGAACATGGCTACACCTTC	CSVVTGEHGYTF
TRBJ2-3	TRBD1	NA	TRBV7-9	TGTGCCATCATACCGGGACAGGGAACAGATACGCAGTATTTT	CAIIPGQGTDTQYF
TRBJ1-4	NA	NA	TRBV25-1	TGTGCCAGCAGTGGCAGTACAACTAATGAAAAACTGTTTTTT	CASSGSTTNEKLFF
TRBJ2-1	NA	NA	TRBV24-1	TGTGCCACCAGTGACCGCAGCTCCTACAATGAGCAGTTCTTC	CATSDRSSYNEQFF
TRBJ2-1	NA	NA	TRBV6-5	TGTGCCAGCAGTTATGGAGGGGCGGATGAGCAGTTCTTC	CASSYGGADEQFF
TRBJ2-5	TRBD2	NA	TRBV27	TGTGTTACGGGGGCTAGCGGGAGGATTAGGACCCAGTACTTC	CVTGASGRIRTQYF
TRBJ2-7	NA	NA	TRBV6-5	TGTGCCAGCAGTAAACAGGGTCAAGTCTACGAGCAGTACTTC	CASSKQGQVYEQYF
TRBJ1-5	TRBD1	NA	TRBV7-9	TGTGCCAGCAGCCCGGACAGGGATGGCAATCAGCCCCAGCATTTT	CASSPDRDGNQPQHF
TRBJ2-2	NA	NA	TRBV9	TGTGCCAGCAGCGTACACAGGGAAGGGGAGCTGTTTTTT	CASSVHREGELFF
TRBJ1-2	TRBD1	NA	TRBV30	TGTGCCTGGAGTGTACCAAATAGGGACAGGGCATATGGCTACACCTTC	CAWSVPNRDRAYGYTF
TRBJ1-1	NA	once	TRBV18	TGTGCCAGCTCACCCGCGGGAGGGGTCGGTACTGAAGCTTTCTTT	CASSPAGGVGTEAFF
TRBJ2-1	NA	NA	TRBV27	TGTGCCAGCAGTTTAGGAGTTCCCGGGATGGAGCAGTTCTTC	CASSLGVPGMEQFF
TRBJ1-1	TRBD1	once	TRBV6-6	TGTGCCAGCGGGATCGACAGGGTAACTGAAGCTTTCTTT	CASGIDRVTEAFF
TRBJ1-5	NA	NA	TRBV3-1/TRBV3-2	TGTGCCAGCAGCCAAGATCGCAGATACAATCAGCCCCAGCATTTT	CASSQDRRYNQPQHF
TRBJ2-7	TRBD1	NA	TRBV3-1/TRBV3-2	TGTGCCAGCAGCCAAGTCTATAATACAGGGGGCTACGAGCAGTACTTC	CASSQVYNTGGYEQYF
TRBJ1-2	TRBD1	NA	TRBV28	TGTGCCAGCACCCCCCATGGGACAGGGGCCAATGGCTACACCTTC	CASTPHGTGANGYTF
TRBJ2-5	NA	NA	TRBV18	TGTGCCAGCTCACCACGACACCTACAAGAGACCCAGTACTTC	CASSPRHLQETQYF
TRBJ1-1	NA	few	TRBV7-2	TGTGCCAGCAGCTCGGTCCCGAGGGCTGAAGCTTTCTTT	CASSSVPRAEAFF
TRBJ2-3	NA	NA	TRBV11-2	TGTGCCAGCAGCTCTGGGCCCAAGGATACGCAGTATTTT	CASSSGPKDTQYF
TRBJ2-7	TRBD1	once	TRBV5-4	TGTGCCAGCAGCGCCCGACAGGGGACCTACGAGCAGTACTTC	CASSARQGTYEQYF
TRBJ2-2	NA	NA	TRBV18	TGTGCCAGCTCACCTGTGGGGGCTTCGACCGGGGAGCTGTTTTTT	CASSPVGASTGELFF
TRBJ2-3	NA	NA	TRBV7-7	TGTGCCAGCAGCCTGAGCACCACTAGCACAGATACGCAGTATTTT	CASSLSTTSTDTQYF
TRBJ2-7	TRBD1	NA	TRBV4-2	TGTGCCAGCAGCCCCGATCGGACAGGGCGCACCTACGAGCAGTACTTC	CASSPDRTGRTYEQYF
TRBJ1-1	NA	NA	TRBV19	TGTGCCAGTAGTGTAACAGGGAAGACTGAAGCTTTCTTT	CASSVTGKTEAFF
TRBJ1-2	TRBD1	NA	TRBV28	TGTGCCAGCCTTGGCTCGACAGGGGCCTATGGCTACACCTTC	CASLGSTGAYGYTF
TRBJ2-7	NA	NA	TRBV4-1	TGCGCCAGCAGCCCCAGACTCTTGAGCTCCTACGAGCAGTACTTC	CASSPRLLSSYEQYF
TRBJ2-1	NA	NA	TRBV27	TGTGCCAGCAGTTTCCCGGGAGCTGAGCAGTTCTTC	CASSFPGAEQFF
TRBJ2-1	TRBD1	NA	TRBV11-3	TGTGCCAGCAGCCAGCCGGGACAGGGTTACAATGAGCAGTTCTTC	CASSQPGQGYNEQFF
TRBJ1-5	TRBD1	NA	TRBV2	TGTGCCAGCAGATCCGGGACAGAGCTTAATCAGCCCCAGCATTTT	CASRSGTELNQPQHF
TRBJ1-2	NA	NA	TRBV2	TGTGCCAGCAGTGGTAATTGGACAGACTATGGCTACACCTTC	CASSGNWTDYGYTF
TRBJ2-1	NA	NA	TRBV5-6	TGTGCCAGCAACCGCCGGGTGACTCACAATGAGCAGTTCTTC	CASNRRVTHNEQFF
TRBJ2-2	NA	NA	TRBV4-1	TGCGCCAGCAGCCCAGAAGGGGCCGGGAACACCGGGGAGCTGTTTTTT	CASSPEGAGNTGELFF